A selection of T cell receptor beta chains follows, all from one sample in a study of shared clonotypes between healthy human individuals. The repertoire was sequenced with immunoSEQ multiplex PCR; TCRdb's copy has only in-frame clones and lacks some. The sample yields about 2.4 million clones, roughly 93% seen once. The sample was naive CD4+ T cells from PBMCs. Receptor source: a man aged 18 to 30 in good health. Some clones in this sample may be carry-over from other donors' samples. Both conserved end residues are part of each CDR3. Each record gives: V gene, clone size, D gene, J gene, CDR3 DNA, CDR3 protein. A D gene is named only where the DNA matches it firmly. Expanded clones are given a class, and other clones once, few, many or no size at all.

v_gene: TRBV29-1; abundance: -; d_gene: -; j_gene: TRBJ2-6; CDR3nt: TGCAGCGGTTCGGGGACCGGCTCTGGGGCCAACGTCCTGACTTTC; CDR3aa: CSGSGTGSGANVLTF
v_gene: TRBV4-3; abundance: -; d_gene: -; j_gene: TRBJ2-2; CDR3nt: TGCGCCAGCAGCCACAGGGAAACCGGGGAGCTGTTTTTT; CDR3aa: CASSHRETGELFF
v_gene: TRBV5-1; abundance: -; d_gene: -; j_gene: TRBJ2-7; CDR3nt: TGCGCCAGCAGCTTGCCCGATGCGGCCCATCCCTACGAGCAGTACTTC; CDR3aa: CASSLPDAAHPYEQYF
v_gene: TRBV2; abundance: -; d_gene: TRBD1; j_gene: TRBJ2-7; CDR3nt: TGTGCCAGCAGTGGACAGGGGATTTGGTACGAGCAGTACTTC; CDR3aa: CASSGQGIWYEQYF
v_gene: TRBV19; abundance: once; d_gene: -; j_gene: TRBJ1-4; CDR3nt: TGTGCCAGTAGTGGGCCGGGGGCTACTAATGAAAAACTGTTTTTT; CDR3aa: CASSGPGATNEKLFF
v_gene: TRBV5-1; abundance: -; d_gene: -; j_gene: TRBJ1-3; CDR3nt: TGCGCCAGCAGACTCGGAGGATCTGAAAACACCATATATTTT; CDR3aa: CASRLGGSENTIYF
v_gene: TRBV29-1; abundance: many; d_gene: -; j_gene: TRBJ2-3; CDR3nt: TGCAGCGTCCCCAGGGGGGCGGCCAACACAGATACGCAGTATTTT; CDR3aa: CSVPRGAANTDTQYF
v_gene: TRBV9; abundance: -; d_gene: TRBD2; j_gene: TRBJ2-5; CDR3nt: TGTGCCAGCAGCGTAGACGGGAGGAACGGAGAGACCCAGTACTTC; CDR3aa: CASSVDGRNGETQYF
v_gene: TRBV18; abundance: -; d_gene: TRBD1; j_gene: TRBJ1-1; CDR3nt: TGTGCCAGCTCACCATGGGACAGGGGGAACACTGAAGCTTTCTTT; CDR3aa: CASSPWDRGNTEAFF
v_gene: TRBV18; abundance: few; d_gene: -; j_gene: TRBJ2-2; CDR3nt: TGTGCCAGCTCACGGAACGAGGGCACCGGGGAGCTGTTTTTT; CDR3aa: CASSRNEGTGELFF
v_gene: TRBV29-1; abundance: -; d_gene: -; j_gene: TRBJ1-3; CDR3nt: TGCAGCGTTGTGGGTGGAAACACCATATATTTT; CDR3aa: CSVVGGNTIYF
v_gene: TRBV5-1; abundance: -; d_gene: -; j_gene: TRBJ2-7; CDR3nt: TGCGCCAGCAGCTTGGAAGAGCGCCGCGAGCAGTACTTC; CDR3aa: CASSLEERREQYF
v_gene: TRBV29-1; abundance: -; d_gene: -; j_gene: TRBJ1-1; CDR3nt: TGCAGCGTTGACAGGGGAAAGACTGAAGCTTTCTTT; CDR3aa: CSVDRGKTEAFF
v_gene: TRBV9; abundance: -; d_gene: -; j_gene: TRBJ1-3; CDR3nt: TGTGCCAGCAGCCCCGGCGGGTACTCTGGAAACACCATATATTTT; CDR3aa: CASSPGGYSGNTIYF
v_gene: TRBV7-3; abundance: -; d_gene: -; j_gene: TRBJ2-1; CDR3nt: TGTGCCAGCAGCGCACATCAAGCGGAATCCTACAATGAGCAGTTCTTC; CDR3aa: CASSAHQAESYNEQFF
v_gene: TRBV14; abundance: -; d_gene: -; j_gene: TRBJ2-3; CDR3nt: TGTGCCAGCAGCAGACAGGGACTTCTGATCGCAGATACGCAGTATTTT; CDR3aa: CASSRQGLLIADTQYF
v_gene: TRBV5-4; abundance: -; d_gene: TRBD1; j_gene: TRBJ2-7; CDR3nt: TGTGCCAGCAGCTTGGGGGGACAGTCTTCCTACGAGCAGTACTTC; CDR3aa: CASSLGGQSSYEQYF
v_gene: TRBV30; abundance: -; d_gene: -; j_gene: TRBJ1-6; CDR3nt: TGTGCCTGGAGTAGGGGAGGGGTATCACCCCTCCACTTT; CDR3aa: CAWSRGGVSPLHF
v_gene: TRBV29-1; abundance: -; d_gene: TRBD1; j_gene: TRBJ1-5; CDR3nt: TGCAGCGTAGGACAGGGGGCTCAGCCCCAGCATTTT; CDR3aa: CSVGQGAQPQHF
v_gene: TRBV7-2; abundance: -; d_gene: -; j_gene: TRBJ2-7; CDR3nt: TGTGCCAGCAGCTCCCATAGGAGCTCCTACGAGCAGTACTTC; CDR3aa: CASSSHRSSYEQYF
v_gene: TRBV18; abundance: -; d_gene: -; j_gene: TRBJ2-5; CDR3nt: TGTGCCAGCTCTCTTACGTGGTCTGTCGAGACCCAGTACTTC; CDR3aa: CASSLTWSVETQYF
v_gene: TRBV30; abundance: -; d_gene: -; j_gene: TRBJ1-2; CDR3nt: TGTGCCCGAAGACCAAAACCGGGAGGAGGCTACACCTTC; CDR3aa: CARRPKPGGGYTF
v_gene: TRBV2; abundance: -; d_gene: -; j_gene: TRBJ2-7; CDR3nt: TGTGCCAGCAGTTATAACCGCCGCTACGAGCAGTACTTC; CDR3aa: CASSYNRRYEQYF
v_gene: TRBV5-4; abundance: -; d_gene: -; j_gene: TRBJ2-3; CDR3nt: TGTGCCAGCAGCTTGGCAGGTAGCGGTAGCACAGATACGCAGTATTTT; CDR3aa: CASSLAGSGSTDTQYF
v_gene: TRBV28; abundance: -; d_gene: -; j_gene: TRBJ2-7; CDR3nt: TGTGCCAGCAGTTTATGGGCAGGGACGGTAGGCGAGCAGTACTTC; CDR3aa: CASSLWAGTVGEQYF
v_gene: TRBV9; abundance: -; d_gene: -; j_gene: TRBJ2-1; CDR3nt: -; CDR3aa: CASSVGAGTVGPRPFF
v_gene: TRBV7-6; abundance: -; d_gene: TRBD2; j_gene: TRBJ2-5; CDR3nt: TGTGCCAGCAGCCAGCCCGGGACTACACGAACCCAGTACTTC; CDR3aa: CASSQPGTTRTQYF
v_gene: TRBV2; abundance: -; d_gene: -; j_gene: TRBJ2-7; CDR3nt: TGTGCCAGCAGTGACCGGGACACGAGCTCCTACGAGCAGTACTTC; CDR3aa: CASSDRDTSSYEQYF
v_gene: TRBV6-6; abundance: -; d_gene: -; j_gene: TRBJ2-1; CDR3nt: TGTGCCAGCAGTCCTTCCAATGAGCAGTTCTTC; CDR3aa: CASSPSNEQFF
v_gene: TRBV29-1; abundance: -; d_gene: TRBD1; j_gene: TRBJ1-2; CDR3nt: TGCAGCGTAGCCGACAGGGGCTATGGCTACACCTTC; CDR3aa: CSVADRGYGYTF
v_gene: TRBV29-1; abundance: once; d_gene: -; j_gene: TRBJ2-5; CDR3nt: TGCAGCGCGAATCGGTTGACCAAGGAAGAGACCCAGTACTTC; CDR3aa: CSANRLTKEETQYF
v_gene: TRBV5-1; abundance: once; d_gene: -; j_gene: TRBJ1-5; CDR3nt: TGCGCCAGCAGCCCCGCCGTTGCAGCGAACAATCAGCCCCAGCATTTT; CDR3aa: CASSPAVAANNQPQHF
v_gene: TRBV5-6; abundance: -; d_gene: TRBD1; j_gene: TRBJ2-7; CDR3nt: TGTGCCAGCAGCCTCACAGGGGTCGAGCAGTACTTC; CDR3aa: CASSLTGVEQYF
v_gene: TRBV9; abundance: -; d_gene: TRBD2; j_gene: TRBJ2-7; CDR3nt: TGTGCCAGCAGCGCCGATCCCACTAGCGGGAGCTACGAGCAGTACTTC; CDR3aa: CASSADPTSGSYEQYF
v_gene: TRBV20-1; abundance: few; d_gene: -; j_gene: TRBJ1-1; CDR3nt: TGCAGTGCCGGACCCAACACTGAAGCTTTCTTT; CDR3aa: CSAGPNTEAFF
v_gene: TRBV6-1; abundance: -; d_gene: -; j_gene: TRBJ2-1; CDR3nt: TGTGCCAGCTCGAACCCCGGGACGGCCTCCAATGAGCAGTTCTTC; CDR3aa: CASSNPGTASNEQFF
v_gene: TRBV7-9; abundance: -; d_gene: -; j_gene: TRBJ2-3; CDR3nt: TGTGCCAGCAGCCCAGGTTACGTCCTCAGCACAGATACGCAGTATTTT; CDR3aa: CASSPGYVLSTDTQYF
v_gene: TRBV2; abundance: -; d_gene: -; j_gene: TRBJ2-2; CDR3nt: TGTGCCAGCAGTGTTTACCTACCTAACACCGGGGAGCTGTTTTTT; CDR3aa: CASSVYLPNTGELFF
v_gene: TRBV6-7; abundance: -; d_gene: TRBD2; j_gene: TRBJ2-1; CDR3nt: TGTGCCAGCAGTTACGTTCCTAGCGGGAGCAATGAGCAGTTCTTC; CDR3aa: CASSYVPSGSNEQFF
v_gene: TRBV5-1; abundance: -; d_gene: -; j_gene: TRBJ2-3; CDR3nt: TGCGCCAGCAGCCCCATGAGCCGGCCAGATACGCAGTATTTT; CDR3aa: CASSPMSRPDTQYF
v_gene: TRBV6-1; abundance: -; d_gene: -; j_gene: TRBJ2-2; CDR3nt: TGTGCCAGCGGACCGGCCGGGACGAACACCGGGGAGCTGTTTTTT; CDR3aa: CASGPAGTNTGELFF
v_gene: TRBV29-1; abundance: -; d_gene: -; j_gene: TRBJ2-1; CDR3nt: TGCAGCGTTGTGCCGGATTCCTACAATGAGCAGTTCTTC; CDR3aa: CSVVPDSYNEQFF
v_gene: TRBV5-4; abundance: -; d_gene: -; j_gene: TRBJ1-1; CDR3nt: TGTGCCAGCACTACCGAGCAGGGTCGCGCTGAAGCTTTCTTT; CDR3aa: CASTTEQGRAEAFF
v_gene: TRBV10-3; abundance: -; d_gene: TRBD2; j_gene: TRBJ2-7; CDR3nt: TGTGCCATCAGTGTCTTGGGGAGCGGGGGAGTGGAGCAGTACTTC; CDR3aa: CAISVLGSGGVEQYF
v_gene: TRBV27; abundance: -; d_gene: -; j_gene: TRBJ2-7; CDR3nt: TGTGCCAGCAGTTTTACCCAGGGTCACGAGCAGTACTTC; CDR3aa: CASSFTQGHEQYF
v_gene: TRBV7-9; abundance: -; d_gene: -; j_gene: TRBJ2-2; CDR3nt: TGTGCCAGCAGCGGGGCGGGGTATGACGGGGAGCTGTTTTTT; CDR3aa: CASSGAGYDGELFF
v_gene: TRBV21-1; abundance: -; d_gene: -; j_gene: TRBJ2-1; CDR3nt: TGTGCCAGCAGCATTGGACTAGCGGGCAATGAGCAGTTCTTC; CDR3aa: CASSIGLAGNEQFF